The entry below gives a single T cell receptor (beta chain) sequence along with its context. Libraries were prepared by immunoSEQ multiplex PCR; TCRdb keeps only in-frame clonotypes and omits some of them. Of approximately 180,000 clones in the sample, around nine tenths were seen once. The data were obtained in a study of T cell responses to AZD1222 COVID-19 vaccine. This CDR3 region has 15 residues. After removal of 5 bases from V and 7 bases from J, the junction contained 4 bases not matched to a gene. Germline V CDR1 and CDR2: SGHTA, FQGTGA. Investigators merged groups given second doses at roughly 4 or roughly 12 weeks.

The clonotype comes from an adult who received the AZD1222 COVID-19 vaccine. The chain employs TRBV7-3 and TRBJ2-1; 14 positions agree with TRBD2. The input for sequencing was peripheral blood, taken 28 days after the second AZD1222 dose. The CDR3, as DNA: TGTGCCAGCAGCCGAGGGACTAGCGGGAGTAATGAGCAGTTCTTC. Amino acids: CASSRGTSGSNEQFF.